This entry lists 23 T cell receptor beta chains sequenced from one sample in a study of blood T cells in healthy people across ages. PCR was performed a second time for about 7 to 11 cycles using a sample-barcoded 5' primer and a J-beta primer mix. From the 5' RACE reads, TCRdb called clonotypes with MiXCR, one entry per CDR3 protein. The sample holds roughly 1 million distinct CDR3 sequences, approximately 25% seen once. The sample was also linked to a second study, of T cells of mothers and their children.

Source material: blood. Receptor source: a girl aged 2-10 years in good health.

The rearrangement links TRBV6-7 to TRBJ2-7, with 12 bases aligning to TRBD2. TRBV6-7 qualifies as an ORF whose function is uncertain. The CDR3 extends over 15 amino acids. With V trimmed by 7 bases and J by 1 base, 5 bases remained unmatched. The CDR3 DNA sequence: TGTGCCAGCAACCGTGGACTAGCGGGATCCTACGAGCAGTACTTC. Translating it yields CASNRGLAGSYEQYF.

This clonotype was seen only a few times. The chain joins TRBV7-2 to TRBJ2-7; D call uncertain. The CDR3 length is 13 residues. Trimming stripped 6 bases from V and 0 bases from J, with 9 bases between. The germline gives CDR1 SGHTA, CDR2 FQGNSA. CDR3 sequence reads: CASSFQSSYEQYF. CDR3 nucleotides: TGTGCCAGCAGTTTTCAGAGCTCCTACGAGCAGTACTTC.

V usage is TRBV28 and J usage is TRBJ1-2, with no clear D. The CDR3 loop spans 12 amino acids. CDR1 MDHEN and CDR2 SYDVKM come from the germline V gene. Trimming left V 5 bases short and J 8 bases short, with 12 bases between. The DNA of the CDR3 is TGTGCCAGCAGTGCCGACACCAACGGCTACACCTTC. It codes for CASSADTNGYTF.

This chain links TRBV7-9 with TRBJ1-2; D not certain. With 7 bases removed from V and 5 bases from J, the gap between germline ends came to 17 bases. The germline gives CDR1 SEHNR, CDR2 FQNEAQ (reference sequence). CDR3 length equals 14 residues. As DNA, the CDR3 is TGTGCCAGCACCCGGACCTTGGAAGGGTATGGCTACACCTTC. Encoded protein: CASTRTLEGYGYTF.

This chain connects TRBV7-2 to TRBJ2-7; D may be TRBD2 (6 bases). The CDR3 loop spans 15 amino acids. The germline gives CDR1 SGHTA, CDR2 FQGNSA. Trimming took off 5 bases at V and 5 bases at J, with 19 bases between the two ends. The chain's CDR3 is CASSPEAAGTHEQYF. In DNA, the CDR3 is TGTGCCAGCAGCCCCGAAGCGGCGGGAACTCACGAGCAGTACTTC. Based on the CDR3 plus reference TRBV7-2 and TRBJ2-7, the full variable domain is GAGVSQSPSNKVTEKGKDVELRCDPISGHTALYWYRQSLGQGLEFLIYFQGNSAPDKSGLPSDRFSAERTGGSVSTLTIQRTQQEDSAVYLCASSPEAAGTHEQYFGPGTRLTVT.

This clonotype was seen a few times. The V and J genes are TRBV29-1 and TRBJ2-3; D perhaps matches TRBD2 (6 bases). In germline, CDR1 is SQVTM, CDR2 ANQGSEA. This CDR3 is built from 15 residues. Trimming removed 3 bases from V and 0 bases from J, with 13 bases in between. The CDR3 reads CSVEWVAASTDTQYF. The CDR3 DNA reads TGCAGCGTTGAGTGGGTAGCGGCTAGCACAGATACGCAGTATTTT.

This clonotype was detected only a few times. This chain joins TRBV20-1 and TRBJ1-6; no clear D gene. V dropped 0 bases and J dropped 10 bases, with 13 bases sitting between them. The germline gives CDR1 DFQATT, CDR2 SNEGSKA (reference sequence). The CDR3 is made up of 14 amino acids. In DNA, the CDR3 is TGCAGTGCTAGAGAATCGGGAATGGGGTCACCCCTCCACTTT. It translates to CSARESGMGSPLHF.

This chain connects TRBV3-1 to TRBJ2-3; D might be TRBD2 (5 bases). Trimming took off 5 bases at V and 0 bases at J, with 9 bases between the two ends. The V gene's germline CDR1 is LGHDT and CDR2 YNNKEL (reference sequence). CDR3 size: 14 residues. CDR3 region: CASSARASTDTQYF. CDR3 bases: TGTGCCAGCAGCGCGAGGGCAAGCACAGATACGCAGTATTTT.

The gene calls are TRBV7-2 and TRBJ1-2, with 8 bases that match TRBD1. Looked up from germline, CDR1 is SGHTA and CDR2 is FQGNSA. Germline trimming cut 4 bases from V and 7 bases from J; bases unmatched to any gene: 11. The CDR3 spans 15 residues. CDR3 in amino acids: CASSSSGQERFGYTF. The DNA of the CDR3 is TGTGCCAGCAGCTCCTCGGGACAGGAAAGGTTTGGCTACACCTTC.

For the CDR3, the DNA is TGTGCCAGCAGCTCTCACCTAAGGGAGACCCAGTACTTC. Amino acids: CASSSHLRETQYF. The chain joins TRBV7-9 to TRBJ2-5, with D unclear. The V and J ends lost 4 bases and 5 bases respectively, with 11 bases between them. This CDR3 spans 13 amino acids. Germline V gene sequence: CDR1 SEHNR, CDR2 FQNEAQ (reference sequence).

This clonotype showed up just a few times. The chain combines TRBV7-9 with TRBJ2-7; possibly TRBD2 for D (6 bases). Germline assignment: CDR1 SEHNR and CDR2 FQNEAQ (reference sequence). V was pared by 7 bases and J by 4 bases, with 8 bases between. This CDR3 has 11 amino acids. CDR3 nucleotide sequence: TGTGCCAGCATTGCGGGGTACGAGCAGTACTTC. This encodes CASIAGYEQYF.

The chain uses TRBV19 and TRBJ2-5; D not certain. Germline V gene sequence: CDR1 LNHDA, CDR2 SQIVND (reference sequence). V gave up 5 bases and J gave up 2 bases, with 9 bases separating them. The CDR3 is 13 residues long. The CDR3 DNA sequence: TGTGCCAGTAGTGAAAGCATTCAAGAGACCCAGTACTTC. It encodes CASSESIQETQYF.

There are a few counts of this clonotype. This chain connects TRBV7-9 to TRBJ1-5; no definite D call. Germline V gene sequence: CDR1 SEHNR, CDR2 FQNEAQ (reference sequence). CDR3 length equals 12 residues. V was pared by 1 base and J by 12 bases, with 10 bases between. CDR3 in DNA: TGTGCCAGCAGCTTAGATCCGGGGAACCAGCATTTT. Translating it yields CASSLDPGNQHF.

The chain uses TRBV7-9 and TRBJ1-2, with TRBD1 identical over 7 bases. Germline lookup yields CDR1 SEHNR and CDR2 FQNEAQ (reference sequence). This CDR3 spans 16 amino acids. The ends lost 0 bases at V and 10 bases at J; junction bases unmatched: 14. The CDR3 loop reads CASSLAGGQTGQDYTF. CDR3 DNA: TGTGCCAGCAGCTTAGCGGGTGGCCAGACAGGGCAGGACTACACCTTC.

The sample holds a few counts of this clonotype. The rearrangement links TRBV28 to TRBJ2-5; TRBD2 agrees at 11 bases. CDR1 MDHEN and CDR2 SYDVKM come from the germline V gene. The CDR3 is 16 residues long. With V trimmed by 4 bases and J by 5 bases, 9 bases remained unmatched. The CDR3 bases are TGTGCCAGCAGTTCCACACTAGCGGGGGTGACGGAGACCCAGTACTTC. This translates into CASSSTLAGVTETQYF. The full variable domain, completed using reference TRBV28 and TRBJ2-5, is DVKVTQSSRYLVKRTGEKVFLECVQDMDHENMFWYRQDPGLGLRLIYFSYDVKMKEKGDIPEGYSVSREKKERFSLILESASTNQTSMYLCASSSTLAGVTETQYFGPGTRLLVL.

In this sample, this clonotype turned up a few times. The V call is TRBV12-3 or TRBV12-4, the J call TRBJ2-7; TRBD2 matches at 10 bases. Losses at the gene ends were 5 bases for V and 3 bases for J; bases not matched to a gene: 4. The CDR3 has 14 amino acids. The CDR3 region is CASSKGTSVYEQYF. CDR3 in DNA: TGTGCCAGCAGTAAAGGGACTAGCGTCTACGAGCAGTACTTC.

The chain uses TRBV7-9 and TRBJ2-1; 7 positions match TRBD2. The CDR3 contains 13 residues. Germline CDR1 reads SEHNR; CDR2 reads FQNEAQ (reference sequence). V was clipped by 5 bases and J by 5 bases; unmatched bases: 3. The CDR3 nucleotides read TGTGCCAGCAGCACCGGGAGGAACAATGAGCAGTTCTTC. Translating it yields CASSTGRNNEQFF.

This chain uses TRBV2 with TRBJ1-4; possibly TRBD1 for D (6 bases). V lost 11 bases and J 8 bases, leaving 15 bases between the germline ends. This CDR3 is 12 amino acids long. Per germline, CDR1 SNHLY and CDR2 FYNNEI. CDR3 sequence reads: CAGRDIGEKLFF. Here the CDR3 DNA reads TGTGCCGGAAGGGACATCGGGGAAAAACTGTTTTTT. Complete variable domain (other parts from reference TRBV2 and TRBJ1-4): EPEVTQTPSHQVTQMGQEVILRCVPISNHLYFYWYRQILGQKVEFLVSFYNNEISEKSEIFDDQFSVERPDGSNFTLKIRSTKLEDSAMYFCAGRDIGEKLFFGSGTQLSVL.

This clonotype occurred a few times. The rearrangement links TRBV2 to TRBJ2-2, with 8 nucleotides matching TRBD1. V lost 8 bases to trimming and J lost 1 base; unmatched junction nucleotides: 6. This CDR3 spans 15 amino acids. CDR1 is SNHLY, CDR2 FYNNEI, per germline. The CDR3 loop is CASSKDRVNTGELFF. CDR3 coding DNA: TGTGCCAGCTCGAAGGACAGGGTGAACACCGGGGAGCTGTTTTTT.

This chain connects TRBV7-9 to TRBJ2-1; 8 nucleotides line up with TRBD2. With 0 bases clipped from V and 2 bases from J, the junction kept 0 bases outside the gene matches. CDR3 length equals 15 residues. Germline loops: CDR1 SEHNR, CDR2 FQNEAQ (reference sequence). This chain's CDR3 is CASSLAGLAYNEQFF. The CDR3 nucleotides read TGTGCCAGCAGCTTAGCGGGACTAGCCTACAATGAGCAGTTCTTC. Filled out from reference TRBV7-9 and TRBJ2-1, the complete variable domain reads DTGVSQNPRHKITKRGQNVTFRCDPISEHNRLYWYRQTLGQGPEFLTYFQNEAQLEKSRLLSDRFSAERPKGSFSTLEIQRTEQGDSAMYLCASSLAGLAYNEQFFGPGTRLTVL.

The chain is built from TRBV11-2 and TRBJ1-1; 7 bases line up with TRBD1. The CDR3 totals 14 residues. Per germline, CDR1 SGHAT and CDR2 FQNNGV. V shed 6 bases, J shed 8 bases, and the junction held 12 bases outside the gene matches. The CDR3 region is CASSDRQGEAEAFF. The CDR3 DNA reads as TGTGCCAGCAGTGATAGACAGGGTGAAGCCGAAGCTTTCTTT.

Only a few counts were recorded for this clonotype. V and J are TRBV29-1 and TRBJ2-3; D is unresolved. Trimming removed 4 bases at V and 6 bases at J, with 2 bases between. The CDR3 has 9 residues. The germline V gene encodes CDR1 SQVTM and CDR2 ANQGSEA. Written as DNA, the CDR3 is TGCAGCGTTGCTGATACGCAGTATTTT. This sequence encodes CSVADTQYF.

This clonotype was picked up a small number of times. The CDR3 nucleotides are TGTGCCAGTAGTGTCCGACTCAATCAGCCCCAGCATTTT. It encodes CASSVRLNQPQHF. V is TRBV19 and J is TRBJ1-5; D uncertain. The CDR3 extends over 13 amino acids. Per germline, CDR1 LNHDA and CDR2 SQIVND (reference sequence). V lost 5 bases, J lost 3 bases, and 8 bases lay in between.